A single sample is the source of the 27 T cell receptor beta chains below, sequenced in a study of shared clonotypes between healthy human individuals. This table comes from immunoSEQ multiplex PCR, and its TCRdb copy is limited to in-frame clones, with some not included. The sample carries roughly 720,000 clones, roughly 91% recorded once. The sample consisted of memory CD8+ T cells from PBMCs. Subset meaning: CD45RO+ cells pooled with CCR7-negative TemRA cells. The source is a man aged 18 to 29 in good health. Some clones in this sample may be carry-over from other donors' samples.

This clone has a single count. CDR3 residues: CASSSRDRGNGELFF. CDR3 DNA: TGTGCCAGCAGCTCCCGGGACAGGGGGAACGGGGAGCTGTTTTTT. The chain combines TRBV7-6 with TRBJ2-2; 11 nucleotides match TRBD1. In germline, CDR1 is SGHVS, CDR2 FNYEAQ. This CDR3 comprises 15 residues. Trimming took 4 bases from V and 7 from J; bases not matched to a gene: 5.

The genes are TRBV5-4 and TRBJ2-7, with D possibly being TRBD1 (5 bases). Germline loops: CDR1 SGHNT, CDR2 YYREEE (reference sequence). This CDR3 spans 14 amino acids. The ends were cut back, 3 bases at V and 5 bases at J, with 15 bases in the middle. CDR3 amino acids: CASSWSRGTHEQYF. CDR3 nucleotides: TGTGCCAGCAGCTGGTCAAGGGGTACCCACGAGCAGTACTTC.

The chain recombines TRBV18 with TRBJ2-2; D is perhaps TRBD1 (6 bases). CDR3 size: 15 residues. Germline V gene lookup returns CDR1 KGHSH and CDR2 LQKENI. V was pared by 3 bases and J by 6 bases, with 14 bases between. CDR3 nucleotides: TGTGCCAGCTCACCTCAAGACAGGCGGTCCGGGGAGCTGTTTTTT. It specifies CASSPQDRRSGELFF. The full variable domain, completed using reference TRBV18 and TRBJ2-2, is NAGVMQNPRHLVRRRGQEARLRCSPMKGHSHVYWYRQLPEEGLKFMVYLQKENIIDESGMPKERFSAEFPKEGPSILRIQQVVRGDSAAYFCASSPQDRRSGELFFGEGSRLTVL.

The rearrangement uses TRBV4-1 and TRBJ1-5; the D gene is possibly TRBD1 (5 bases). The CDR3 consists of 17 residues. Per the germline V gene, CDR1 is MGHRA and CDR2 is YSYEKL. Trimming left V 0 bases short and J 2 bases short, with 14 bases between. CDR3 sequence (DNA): TGCGCCAGCAGCCAAGATGGGCAGGGATGGGGCAATCAGCCCCAGCATTTT. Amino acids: CASSQDGQGWGNQPQHF.

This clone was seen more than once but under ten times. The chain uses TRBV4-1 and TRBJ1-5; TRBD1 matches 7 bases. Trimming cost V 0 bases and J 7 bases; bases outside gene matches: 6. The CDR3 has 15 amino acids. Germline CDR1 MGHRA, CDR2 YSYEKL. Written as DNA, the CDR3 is TGCGCCAGCAGCCAAGAACAGGGGAGGTGGCAGCCCCAGCATTTT. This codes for CASSQEQGRWQPQHF.

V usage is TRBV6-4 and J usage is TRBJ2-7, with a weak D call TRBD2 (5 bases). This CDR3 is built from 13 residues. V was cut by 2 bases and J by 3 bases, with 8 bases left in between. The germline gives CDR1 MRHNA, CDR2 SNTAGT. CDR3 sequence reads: CASSDEGRYEQYF. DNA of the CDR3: TGTGCCAGCAGTGACGAGGGCCGCTACGAGCAGTACTTC.

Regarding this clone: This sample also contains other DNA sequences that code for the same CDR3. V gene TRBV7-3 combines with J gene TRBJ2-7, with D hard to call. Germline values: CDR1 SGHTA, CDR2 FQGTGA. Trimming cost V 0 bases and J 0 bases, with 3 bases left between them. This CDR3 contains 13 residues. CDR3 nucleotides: TGTGCCAGCAGCTTAACGTCCTCCTACGAGCAGTACTTC. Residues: CASSLTSSYEQYF.

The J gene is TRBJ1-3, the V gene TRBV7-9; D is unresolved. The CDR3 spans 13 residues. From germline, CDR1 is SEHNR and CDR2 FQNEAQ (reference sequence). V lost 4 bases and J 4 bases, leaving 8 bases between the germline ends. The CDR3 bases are TGTGCCAGCAGCTCCCCTGCAGGAAACACCATATATTTT. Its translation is CASSSPAGNTIYF.

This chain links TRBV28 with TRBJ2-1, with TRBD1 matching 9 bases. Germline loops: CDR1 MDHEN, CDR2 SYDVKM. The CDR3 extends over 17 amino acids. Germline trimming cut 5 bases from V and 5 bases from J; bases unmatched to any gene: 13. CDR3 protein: CASSTQDRGPFDNEQFF. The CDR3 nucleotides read TGTGCCAGCAGTACTCAGGACAGGGGCCCTTTTGACAATGAGCAGTTCTTC.

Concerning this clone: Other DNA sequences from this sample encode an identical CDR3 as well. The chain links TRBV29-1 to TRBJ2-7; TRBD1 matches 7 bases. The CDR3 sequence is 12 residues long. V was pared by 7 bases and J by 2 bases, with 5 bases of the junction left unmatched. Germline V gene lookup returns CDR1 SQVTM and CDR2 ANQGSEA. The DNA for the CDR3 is TGCAGCGGCCGGGACAGCACCTACGAGCAGTACTTC. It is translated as CSGRDSTYEQYF.

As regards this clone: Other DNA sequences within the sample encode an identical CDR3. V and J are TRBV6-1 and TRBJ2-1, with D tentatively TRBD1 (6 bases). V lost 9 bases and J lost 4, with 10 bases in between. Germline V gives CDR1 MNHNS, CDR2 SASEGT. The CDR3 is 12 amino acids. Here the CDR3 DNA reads TGTGCCAGTTCCGACAGGTACAATGAGCAGTTCTTC. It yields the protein CASSDRYNEQFF.

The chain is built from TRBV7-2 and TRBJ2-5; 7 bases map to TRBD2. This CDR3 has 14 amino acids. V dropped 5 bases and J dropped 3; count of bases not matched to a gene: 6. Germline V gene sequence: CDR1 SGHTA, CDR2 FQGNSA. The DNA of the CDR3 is TGTGCCAGCAGCCGGGACTACTCTGAAGAGACCCAGTACTTC. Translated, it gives CASSRDYSEETQYF.

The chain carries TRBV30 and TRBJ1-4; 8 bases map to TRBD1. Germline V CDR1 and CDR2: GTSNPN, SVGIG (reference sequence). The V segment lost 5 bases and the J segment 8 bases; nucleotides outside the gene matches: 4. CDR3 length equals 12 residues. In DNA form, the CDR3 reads TGTGCCTGGGACAGGGGTCGAGAAAAACTGTTTTTT. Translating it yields CAWDRGREKLFF.

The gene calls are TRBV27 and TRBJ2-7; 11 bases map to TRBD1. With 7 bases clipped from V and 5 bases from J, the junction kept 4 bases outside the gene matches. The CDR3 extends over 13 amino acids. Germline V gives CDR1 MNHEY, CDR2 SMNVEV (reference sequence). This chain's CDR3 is CASTGQGANEQYF. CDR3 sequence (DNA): TGTGCCAGCACCGGACAGGGGGCGAACGAGCAGTACTTC.

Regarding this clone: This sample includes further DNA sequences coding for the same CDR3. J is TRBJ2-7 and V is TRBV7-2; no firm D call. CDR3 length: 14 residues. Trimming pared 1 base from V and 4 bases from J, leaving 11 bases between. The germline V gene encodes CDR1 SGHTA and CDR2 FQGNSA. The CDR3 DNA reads TGTGCCAGCAGCTTAGATTGGGGATTATACGAGCAGTACTTC. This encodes CASSLDWGLYEQYF.

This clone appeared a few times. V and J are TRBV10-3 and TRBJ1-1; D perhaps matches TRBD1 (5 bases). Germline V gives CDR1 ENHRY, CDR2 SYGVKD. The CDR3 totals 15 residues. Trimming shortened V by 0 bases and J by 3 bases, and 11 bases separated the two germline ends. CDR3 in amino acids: CAISESGGEDTEAFF. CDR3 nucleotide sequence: TGTGCCATCAGTGAGTCGGGAGGGGAGGACACTGAAGCTTTCTTT.

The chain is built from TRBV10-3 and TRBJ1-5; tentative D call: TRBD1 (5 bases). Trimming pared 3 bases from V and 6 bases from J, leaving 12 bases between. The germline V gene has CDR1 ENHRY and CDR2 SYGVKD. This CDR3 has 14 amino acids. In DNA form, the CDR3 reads TGTGCCATCAGTGACAGGGCGGGCGGTCAGCCCCAGCATTTT. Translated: CAISDRAGGQPQHF.

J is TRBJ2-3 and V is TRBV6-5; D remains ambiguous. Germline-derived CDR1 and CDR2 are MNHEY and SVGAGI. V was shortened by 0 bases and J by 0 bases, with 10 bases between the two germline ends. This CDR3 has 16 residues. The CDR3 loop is CASSYSGFSSTDTQYF. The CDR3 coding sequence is TGTGCCAGCAGTTACTCCGGGTTTTCTAGCACAGATACGCAGTATTTT.

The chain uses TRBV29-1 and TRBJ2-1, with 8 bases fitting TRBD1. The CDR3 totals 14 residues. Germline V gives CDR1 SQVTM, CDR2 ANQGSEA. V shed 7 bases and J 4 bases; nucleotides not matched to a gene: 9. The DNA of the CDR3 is TGCAGCGCCGATACAGGGGGGACTTACAATGAGCAGTTCTTC. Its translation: CSADTGGTYNEQFF.

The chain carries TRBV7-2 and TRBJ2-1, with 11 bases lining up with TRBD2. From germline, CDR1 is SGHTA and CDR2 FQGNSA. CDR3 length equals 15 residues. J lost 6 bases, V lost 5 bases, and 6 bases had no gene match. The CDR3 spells CASSPGTSGVNEQFF. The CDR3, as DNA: TGTGCCAGCAGCCCGGGGACTAGCGGAGTCAATGAGCAGTTCTTC.

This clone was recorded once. DNA for the CDR3: TGTGCCACCAGCATTAGCGGGAGATCATACAATGAGCAGTTCTTC. Residues: CATSISGRSYNEQFF. The gene calls are TRBV15 and TRBJ2-1; TRBD2 matches 9 bases. Germline-derived CDR1 and CDR2 are LNHNV and YYDKDF (reference sequence). After removal of 4 bases from V and 4 bases from J, the junction contained 5 bases not matched to a gene. CDR3 length: 15 residues.

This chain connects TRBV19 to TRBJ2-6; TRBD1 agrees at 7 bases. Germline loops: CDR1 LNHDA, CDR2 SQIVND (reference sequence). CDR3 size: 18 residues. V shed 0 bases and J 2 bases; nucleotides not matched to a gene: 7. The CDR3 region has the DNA TGTGCCAGTAGTATAGATCTCGAGACAGGGACTGGGGCCAACGTCCTGACTTTC. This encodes CASSIDLETGTGANVLTF.

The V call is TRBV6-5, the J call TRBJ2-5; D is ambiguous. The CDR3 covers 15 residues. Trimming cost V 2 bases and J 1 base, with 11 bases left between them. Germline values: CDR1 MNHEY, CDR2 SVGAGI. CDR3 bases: TGTGCCAGCAGTTACGTAGCCAGTAGCCAAGAGACCCAGTACTTC. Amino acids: CASSYVASSQETQYF.

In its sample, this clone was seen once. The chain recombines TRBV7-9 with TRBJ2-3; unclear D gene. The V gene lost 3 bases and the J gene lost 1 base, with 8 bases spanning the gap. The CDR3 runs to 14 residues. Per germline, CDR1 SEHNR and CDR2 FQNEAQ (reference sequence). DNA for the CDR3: TGTGCCAGCAGCTTGATGGACGGCACAGATACGCAGTATTTT. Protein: CASSLMDGTDTQYF.

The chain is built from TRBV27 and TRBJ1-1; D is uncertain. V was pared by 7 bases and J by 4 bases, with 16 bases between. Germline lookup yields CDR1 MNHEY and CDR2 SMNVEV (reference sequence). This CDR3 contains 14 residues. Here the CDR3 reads CASTPRAGFTEAFF. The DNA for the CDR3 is TGTGCCAGCACCCCCCGGGCGGGGTTCACTGAAGCTTTCTTT.

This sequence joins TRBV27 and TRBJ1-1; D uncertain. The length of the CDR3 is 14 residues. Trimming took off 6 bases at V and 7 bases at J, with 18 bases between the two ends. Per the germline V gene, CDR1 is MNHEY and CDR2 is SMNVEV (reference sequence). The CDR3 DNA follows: TGTGCCAGCAGACCGTACAATCCAGGCAGTGAAGCTTTCTTT. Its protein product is CASRPYNPGSEAFF.

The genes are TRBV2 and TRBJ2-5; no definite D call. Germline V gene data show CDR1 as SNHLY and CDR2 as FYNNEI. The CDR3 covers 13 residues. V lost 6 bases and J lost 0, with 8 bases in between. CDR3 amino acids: CASRARYQETQYF. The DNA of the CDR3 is TGTGCCAGCAGGGCACGTTACCAAGAGACCCAGTACTTC.